These 29 T cell receptor beta chains share one sample of origin, sequenced in a study of cytomegalovirus exposure and HLA in healthy donors. Sequencing was performed with immunoSEQ multiplex PCR; in TCRdb, only in-frame clones are kept and a portion is missing. The data hold roughly 250,000 clones, with approximately 84% observed a single time. Sequences were obtained from PBMCs. The receptors originated from a woman under 40 in good health and CMV-seropositive.

The rearrangement joins TRBV9 to TRBJ1-5, with D maybe TRBD1 (5 bases). Germline CDR1 reads SGDLS; CDR2 reads YYNGEE. Trimming cost V 0 bases and J 7 bases, with 14 bases left between them. This CDR3 region has 15 residues. CDR3 amino acids: CASSVGAGKNQPQHF. CDR3 bases: TGTGCCAGCAGCGTAGGGGCAGGGAAAAACCAGCCCCAGCATTTT.

This rearrangement joins TRBV19 to TRBJ1-3; 7 nucleotides agree with TRBD1. There are 15 residues in the CDR3. V lost 4 bases, J lost 0 bases, and 3 bases stayed unmatched. Germline V gives CDR1 LNHDA, CDR2 SQIVND (reference sequence). This chain's CDR3 is CASSKTGSSGNTIYF. CDR3 DNA sequence: TGTGCCAGTAGTAAGACAGGGAGCTCTGGAAACACCATATATTTT.

The chain carries TRBV19 and TRBJ2-1, with 7 bases that match TRBD2. This CDR3 contains 14 residues. Germline V CDR1 and CDR2: LNHDA, SQIVND (reference sequence). V gave up 7 bases and J gave up 7 bases; unmatched junction bases: 10. Here the CDR3 DNA reads TGTGCCAGTATTGGAGGGAGGGGTAAAAATGAGCAGTTCTTC. Amino acid sequence: CASIGGRGKNEQFF.

The chain recombines TRBV28 with TRBJ1-1, with D possibly being TRBD1 (5 bases). This CDR3 has 16 amino acids. In germline, CDR1 is MDHEN, CDR2 SYDVKM. The V and J ends lost 4 bases and 2 bases respectively, with 17 bases between them. The CDR3 DNA is TGTGCCAGCAGTTCGTTAGCCCAAACAGGTAACACTGAAGCTTTCTTT. Residues: CASSSLAQTGNTEAFF.

J is TRBJ2-7 and V is TRBV9, with 13 bases matching TRBD2. Germline V gene data show CDR1 as SGDLS and CDR2 as YYNGEE. The trim removed 0 bases at V and 3 bases at J, leaving 3 bases unmatched. The CDR3 is 16 amino acids. In nucleotides, the CDR3 is TGTGCCAGCAGCGTAGGGACTAGCGGGAGTCGCTACGAGCAGTACTTC. It yields the protein CASSVGTSGSRYEQYF. The entire variable domain, with the rest obtained from reference TRBV9 and TRBJ2-7, is as follows: DSGVTQTPKHLITATGQRVTLRCSPRSGDLSVYWYQQSLDQGLQFLIQYYNGEERAKGNILERFSAQQFPDLHSELNLSSLELGDSALYFCASSVGTSGSRYEQYFGPGTRLTVT.

This clone has only a few counts. The chain combines TRBV2 with TRBJ2-7; 8 bases fit TRBD2. Trimming took 0 bases from V and 3 from J; bases not matched to a gene: 4. This CDR3 comprises 15 residues. Germline V gives CDR1 SNHLY, CDR2 FYNNEI. The CDR3 DNA reads as TGTGCCAGCAGTGAAGCGGTTGGGACTAGCTACGAGCAGTACTTC. It is translated as CASSEAVGTSYEQYF.

The CDR3 region has the DNA TGTGCCAGCAGTACTAGCGGCGGGAGTGGGTCAGATACGCAGTATTTT. It yields the protein CASSTSGGSGSDTQYF. V is TRBV2 and J is TRBJ2-3, with 8 bases that match TRBD2. Germline V lookup: CDR1 SNHLY, CDR2 FYNNEI. With V trimmed by 5 bases and J by 4 bases, 11 bases remained unmatched. There are 16 residues in the CDR3.

The rearrangement uses TRBV28 and TRBJ1-1; a possible D gene is TRBD1 (6 bases). The germline CDR1 and CDR2 sequences are MDHEN and SYDVKM. The length of the CDR3 is 14 residues. Trimming shortened V by 5 bases and J by 3 bases, and 13 bases separated the two germline ends. The CDR3 protein is CASSLTGTHTEAFF. CDR3 nucleotides: TGTGCCAGCAGTCTTACAGGGACCCACACTGAAGCTTTCTTT.

This clone was recorded only once. This chain connects TRBV11-3 to TRBJ2-2; 9 bases agree with TRBD1. The junction had 5 bases not matched to a gene; V was cut back by 5 bases and J by 4 bases. Germline lookup yields CDR1 SGHNT and CDR2 YENEEA. This CDR3 comprises 15 residues. The CDR3 region is CASSGQGSVTGELFF. The CDR3, as DNA: TGTGCCAGCAGCGGACAGGGGTCGGTCACCGGGGAGCTGTTTTTT.

V gene TRBV11-2 combines with J gene TRBJ2-2; 11 bases map to TRBD2. The CDR3 length is 17 residues. Unmatched junction bases numbered 10, after V lost 5 bases and J lost 5 bases. The germline gives CDR1 SGHAT, CDR2 FQNNGV. The CDR3 bases are TGTGCCAGCAGCCCAAAACTAGCGGGAGTGGAGACCGGGGAGCTGTTTTTT. It is translated as CASSPKLAGVETGELFF.

Only one count was recorded for this clone. This sequence joins TRBV14 and TRBJ2-4, with 8 bases identical to TRBD2. The CDR3 consists of 13 residues. Trimming removed 4 bases from V and 9 bases from J; junction bases left unmatched: 5. From germline, CDR1 is SGHDN and CDR2 FVKESK. CDR3 bases: TGTGCCAGCAGCCCCAGCGGGGGTAGCATTCAGTACTTC. Translated, it gives CASSPSGGSIQYF.

This sequence joins TRBV13 and TRBJ1-2, with 8 bases matching TRBD1. In germline, CDR1 is PRHDT, CDR2 FYEKMQ (reference sequence). The CDR3 contains 15 residues. The trim removed 6 bases at V and 8 bases at J, leaving 14 bases unmatched. For the CDR3, the DNA is TGTGCCAGCAGGGATCTATCAGGGGGCGCTTGGGGCTACACCTTC. It is translated as CASRDLSGGAWGYTF.

The V gene is TRBV5-1, the J gene TRBJ1-1; perhaps TRBD1 as D (6 bases). V was clipped by 4 bases and J by 3 bases, with 13 bases between them. The germline V gene has CDR1 SGHRS and CDR2 YFSETQ. This CDR3 spans 14 amino acids. The chain's CDR3 is CASSKYRDHTEAFF. DNA of the CDR3: TGCGCCAGCAGCAAATACAGGGACCACACTGAAGCTTTCTTT. The full variable domain, rest sourced from reference TRBV5-1 and TRBJ1-1, is KAGVTQTPRYLIKTRGQQVTLSCSPISGHRSVSWYQQTPGQGLQFLFEYFSETQRNKGNFPGRFSGRQFSNSRSEMNVSTLELGDSALYLCASSKYRDHTEAFFGQGTRLTVV.

The V call is TRBV23-1, the J call TRBJ1-2; D is uncertain. TRBV23-1 has ORF status, its function being uncertain. The CDR3 consists of 17 residues. V lost 6 bases to trimming and J lost 4 bases, with 24 bases between them. This CDR3 reads CASSRTQANQFRYGYTF. DNA for the CDR3: TGCGCCAGCAGCCGCACGCAGGCAAATCAATTCCGCTATGGCTACACCTTC.

The gene calls are TRBV5-1 and TRBJ2-7, with TRBD1 as a possible D gene (6 bases). Trimming stripped 0 bases from V and 4 bases from J, with 11 bases between. This CDR3 has 14 amino acids. Germline CDR1 SGHRS, CDR2 YFSETQ. The CDR3 coding sequence is TGCGCCAGCAGCTTGGGGACAGCACTGTACGAGCAGTACTTC. Its translation is CASSLGTALYEQYF.

V usage is TRBV5-1 and J usage is TRBJ2-1, with D perhaps matching TRBD1 (5 bases). Germline V gene data show CDR1 as SGHRS and CDR2 as YFSETQ. The CDR3 runs 14 residues. V gave up 0 bases and J gave up 4 bases, with 8 bases separating them. CDR3 amino acids: CASSLGQKYNEQFF. CDR3 DNA: TGCGCCAGCAGCTTGGGACAGAAGTACAATGAGCAGTTCTTC. Looking up the rest from reference TRBV5-1 and TRBJ2-1 gives the full variable domain: KAGVTQTPRYLIKTRGQQVTLSCSPISGHRSVSWYQQTPGQGLQFLFEYFSETQRNKGNFPGRFSGRQFSNSRSEMNVSTLELGDSALYLCASSLGQKYNEQFFGPGTRLTVL.

The rearrangement uses TRBV5-1 and TRBJ2-1; D might be TRBD2 (5 bases). The CDR3 spans 11 residues. With 2 bases removed from V and 8 bases from J, the gap between germline ends came to 5 bases. Germline V gene lookup returns CDR1 SGHRS and CDR2 YFSETQ. The CDR3 spells CASSFSDEQFF. In DNA form, the CDR3 reads TGCGCCAGCAGCTTTAGCGATGAGCAGTTCTTC.

This clone was detected a few times. The chain joins TRBV18 to TRBJ1-5, with 10 bases matching TRBD1. Per the germline V gene, CDR1 is KGHSH and CDR2 is LQKENI. The CDR3 spans 14 residues. Trimming cost V 3 bases and J 7 bases; bases outside gene matches: 3. The CDR3 DNA reads as TGTGCCAGCTCACCCGACAGGGGGCGGCAGCCCCAGCATTTT. Its translation is CASSPDRGRQPQHF.

The rearrangement links TRBV6-5 to TRBJ2-7; the D gene is possibly TRBD2 (5 bases). This CDR3 comprises 13 residues. The V gene lost 6 bases and the J gene lost 5 bases, with 14 bases spanning the gap. The germline V gene has CDR1 MNHEY and CDR2 SVGAGI. In DNA, the CDR3 is TGTGCCAGCAGGAGAGGGCCCATCGACGAGCAGTACTTC. Translation: CASRRGPIDEQYF.

V gene TRBV15 combines with J gene TRBJ1-2; no clear D gene. V dropped 0 bases and J dropped 3 bases, with 8 bases sitting between them. CDR1 LNHNV and CDR2 YYDKDF come from the germline V gene (reference sequence). CDR3 length: 14 residues. The CDR3 DNA reads TGTGCCACCAGCAGAGATCGCCGGGACTATGGCTACACCTTC. It codes for CATSRDRRDYGYTF.

This rearrangement joins TRBV5-6 to TRBJ2-4; the D gene is possibly TRBD1 (6 bases). This CDR3 region has 15 residues. CDR1 is SGHDT, CDR2 YYEEEE, per germline. Trimming removed 4 bases at V and 5 bases at J, with 16 bases between. DNA of the CDR3: TGTGCCAGCAGCCCCACAGGGAATTCCCAAAACATTCAGTACTTC. Its translation is CASSPTGNSQNIQYF.

The V call is TRBV5-3, the J call TRBJ2-7, with TRBD2 matching over 12 bases. TRBV5-3 is sorted into the ORF group, with uncertain function. This CDR3 has 15 amino acids. With V trimmed by 1 base and J by 4 bases, 3 bases remained unmatched. In DNA, the CDR3 is TGTGCCAGAAGCTTGCCCCTAGCGGGAGGGTACGAGCAGTACTTC. Protein product: CARSLPLAGGYEQYF.

The J gene is TRBJ2-3, the V gene TRBV19; 8 positions match TRBD1. The CDR3 totals 15 residues. Per germline, CDR1 LNHDA and CDR2 SQIVND (reference sequence). The V and J ends lost 3 bases and 3 bases, in that order; junction bases with no gene match: 5. CDR3 bases: TGTGCCAGTAGTATTGGACAGGGTGGAACAGATACGCAGTATTTT. This encodes CASSIGQGGTDTQYF.

The chain combines TRBV7-6 with TRBJ2-3; D might be TRBD2 (6 bases). CDR3 length: 15 amino acids. V lost 4 bases, J lost 2 bases, and 13 bases lay in between. Germline CDR1 reads SGHVS; CDR2 reads FNYEAQ. The CDR3 DNA reads as TGTGCCAGCAGCTGGTCGGGACTCCACACAGATACGCAGTATTTT. Its translation is CASSWSGLHTDTQYF. The complete variable domain, with remaining parts taken from reference TRBV7-6 and TRBJ2-3, reads GAGVSQSPRYKVTKRGQDVALRCDPISGHVSLYWYRQALGQGPEFLTYFNYEAQQDKSGLPNDRFSAERPEGSISTLTIQRTEQRDSAMYRCASSWSGLHTDTQYFGPGTRLTVL.

The gene calls are TRBV15 and TRBJ1-2; D not resolved. CDR3 length: 14 amino acids. CDR1 LNHNV and CDR2 YYDKDF come from the germline V gene (reference sequence). The V gene lost 1 base and the J gene lost 2 bases, with 8 bases spanning the gap. The CDR3 DNA sequence: TGTGCCACCAGCAGAGTTGGAGGGAACTATGGCTACACCTTC. The encoded protein is CATSRVGGNYGYTF.

This clone turned up a few times. The chain recombines TRBV7-6 with TRBJ1-2, with D perhaps TRBD1 (6 bases). CDR1 is SGHVS and CDR2 is FNYEAQ in the germline V gene. This CDR3 contains 16 residues. V lost 1 base to trimming and J lost 4 bases, with 16 bases between them. The CDR3 spells CASSLVAGADAYGYTF. CDR3 in DNA: TGTGCCAGCAGCTTAGTGGCAGGGGCCGATGCCTATGGCTACACCTTC.

The rearrangement uses TRBV6-1 and TRBJ1-3, with unresolved D. Trimming left V 2 bases short and J 1 base short, with 24 bases between. This CDR3 spans 20 amino acids. Germline assignment: CDR1 MNHNS and CDR2 SASEGT. CDR3 sequence (DNA): TGTGCCAGCAGTGAAATATCGGGGTGGACCGCCTCGAGTTCTGGAAACACCATATATTTT. Protein product: CASSEISGWTASSSGNTIYF.

J is TRBJ2-2 and V is TRBV27; 10 nucleotides agree with TRBD1. Germline values: CDR1 MNHEY, CDR2 SMNVEV (reference sequence). The V and J ends lost 8 bases and 2 bases, in that order; junction bases with no gene match: 5. The CDR3 loop spans 15 amino acids. The CDR3: CASGRDRGNTGELFF. The CDR3 DNA follows: TGTGCCAGCGGACGGGACAGGGGTAACACCGGGGAGCTGTTTTTT.

V gene TRBV7-2 combines with J gene TRBJ1-2; D is unclear. Trimming pared 0 bases from V and 4 bases from J, leaving 12 bases between. The CDR3 is made up of 15 amino acids. Germline CDR1 and CDR2: SGHTA and FQGNSA. The CDR3: CASSLAPGMGYGYTF. As DNA, the CDR3 is TGTGCCAGCAGCTTAGCCCCGGGGATGGGCTATGGCTACACCTTC.